This T cell receptor (beta chain) was recorded in a study of cytomegalovirus exposure and HLA in healthy donors. Findings of the study overall: At a 0.05 false discovery rate, a later analysis found approximately 17,000 TCR beta sequences to be associated with HLA alleles. Later analysis suggested links between common viral pathogens and several top significant clusters.

The PCR made use of 60 Vbeta and 13 Jbeta primers. TCRdb keeps only in-frame clones here, not all; method: immunoSEQ multiplex PCR. The sample lists about 160,000 clones, approximately 88% occurring once. As regards this clone: What it binds is unknown.

The CDR3 sequence is 13 residues long. With 0 bases clipped from V and 7 bases from J, the junction kept 3 bases outside the gene matches. Per the germline V gene, CDR1 is SGHNT and CDR2 is YYREEE (reference sequence). The receptor comes from a woman between 18 and 29 years old in good health and CMV-seronegative. The rearrangement links TRBV5-4 to TRBJ1-1, with 7 nucleotides matching TRBD1. Sequencing was done on a sample of PBMCs. The CDR3 DNA follows: TGTGCCAGCAGCTTGGAGGGGGCAGGTGAAGCTTTCTTT. It encodes CASSLEGAGEAFF.